This T cell receptor beta chain came from a study of CD8+CD57+ T cells in acquired aplastic anemia. Genomic DNA constituted the template upon which TCR beta VDJ and CDR3 profiling was performed. TCRdb recomputed calls from the reads with MiXCR, one row per CDR3 protein. The sample includes tens of thousands of distinct CDR3 sequences, approximately 46% of them seen just once. The V gene's germline CDR1 is SGHTA and CDR2 FQGNSA. The CDR3 is made up of 13 amino acids. V was cut by 7 bases and J by 7 bases, with 17 bases left in between. The sequence derives from a human donor in good health, serving as a control. The chain has TRBV7-2 and TRBJ2-7; weak D call: TRBD1 (6 bases). The specimen sequenced was sorted CD4+, CD8+, or CD8+CD57+ T cells (not recorded which) from PBMCs. The CDR3 nucleotides are TGTGCCAGCACAATCGTGGGGGCAAATGAGCAGTACTTC. This codes for CASTIVGANEQYF.